Following are 6 T cell receptor beta chains from one sample sequenced in a study of shared clonotypes between healthy human individuals. The data were produced by immunoSEQ multiplex PCR, yet TCRdb's version contains in-frame clones alone and is incomplete. The sample lists about 110,000 clones, more than 65% seen once, with about 24% in the top ten. What was sequenced was memory CD8+ T cells sorted from blood. Subset indicated: CD45RO+ cells pooled with CCR7-negative TemRA cells. The receptors here all came from a woman aged 25-40 years in good health.

This rearrangement joins TRBV7-3 to TRBJ1-5; 10 bases match TRBD1. The CDR3 totals 19 residues. The J segment lost 1 base and the V segment lost 5 bases, leaving 14 bases of the junction unmatched. Germline V CDR1 and CDR2: SGHTA, FQGTGA. The CDR3 bases are TGTGCCAGCAGCGCCCTGAGGGACAGGGGTGAAAGGAGCAATCAGCCCCAGCATTTT. It yields the protein CASSALRDRGERSNQPQHF.

This clone was counted a few times. This chain joins TRBV11-2 and TRBJ2-1; D is ambiguous. This CDR3 has 12 amino acids. Germline V gene data show CDR1 as SGHAT and CDR2 as FQNNGV. Trimming removed 5 bases from V and 3 bases from J, with 5 bases in between. The CDR3 DNA sequence: TGTGCCAGCAGCCGGAGCTACAATGAGCAGTTCTTC. Protein sequence: CASSRSYNEQFF.

In its sample, this clone was seen many times. The same CDR3 arises from other DNA sequences in this sample as well. The rearrangement uses TRBV11-2 and TRBJ1-2, with 9 bases aligning to TRBD1. The V gene end was trimmed by 3 bases and the J gene end by 6 bases; junction bases not matched to a gene: 2. The CDR3 has 13 amino acids. The germline CDR1 and CDR2 sequences are SGHAT and FQNNGV. CDR3: CASSLGTGNGYTF. The CDR3 bases are TGTGCCAGCAGCTTGGGGACAGGGAATGGCTACACCTTC.

The V call is TRBV25-1, the J call TRBJ2-7; weak D call: TRBD1 (6 bases). Germline V gene data show CDR1 as MGHDK and CDR2 as SYGVNS. The CDR3 runs to 15 residues. The V end was cut by 4 bases, the J end by 4 bases, with 17 bases between. CDR3 coding DNA: TGTGCCAGCAGTGTACAGGGAACGGTCCCTTACGAGCAGTACTTC. This encodes CASSVQGTVPYEQYF.

J is TRBJ2-7 and V is TRBV13; D is uncertain. The CDR3 is 14 residues long. Per germline, CDR1 PRHDT and CDR2 FYEKMQ (reference sequence). Trimming cost V 6 bases and J 4 bases, with 16 bases left between them. In DNA form, the CDR3 reads TGTGCCAGCAGTTCCGCCCCAGGCGTTTACGAGCAGTACTTC. Translating gives CASSSAPGVYEQYF.

The CDR3 region is CASSRTSGRFRGFNEQFF. CDR3 nucleotide sequence: TGTGCCAGCAGTAGGACTAGCGGGAGATTTAGGGGCTTCAATGAGCAGTTCTTC. The chain carries TRBV28 and TRBJ2-1; 13 bases line up with TRBD2. Germline assignment: CDR1 MDHEN and CDR2 SYDVKM. The CDR3 is 18 amino acids. Germline trimming cut 5 bases from V and 6 bases from J; bases unmatched to any gene: 13.